One and the same sample provided the 7 T cell receptor beta chains below, sequenced in a study of Graves' ophthalmopathy and Graves' hyperthyroidism. CDR3 regions of TCR beta were amplified from RNA transcripts. Second-round multiplex PCR followed a first-round RT-PCR using HTBI primers. TCRdb called the multiplex PCR reads again in MiXCR, with one record for every CDR3 protein. The sample carries around 670,000 distinct CDR3 sequences, 35% to 50% recorded once. The sample taken for sequencing was peripheral blood. The receptor set was obtained from an adult man with Graves' ophthalmopathy.

In its sample, this clonotype was seen a few times. The chain uses TRBV19 and TRBJ1-5; TRBD1 matches 8 bases. Germline values: CDR1 LNHDA, CDR2 SQIVND (reference sequence). Trimming removed 5 bases from V and 1 base from J; junction bases left unmatched: 7. The CDR3 runs to 16 residues. The CDR3: CASSWQGAGSNQPQHF. The CDR3 DNA sequence: TGTGCCAGTAGTTGGCAGGGGGCCGGGAGCAATCAGCCCCAGCATTTT. Combining the CDR3 with reference TRBV19 and TRBJ1-5 gives the whole variable domain DGGITQSPKYLFRKEGQNVTLSCEQNLNHDAMYWYRQDPGQGLRLIYYSQIVNDFQKGDIAEGYSVSREKKESFPLTVTSAQKNPTAFYLCASSWQGAGSNQPQHFGDGTRLSIL.

As regards this clonotype: Germline is not matched at one junction end, which may reflect a read error. The rearrangement joins TRBV10-2 to TRBJ1-1; D not certain. This CDR3 spans 15 amino acids. Looked up from germline, CDR1 is WSHSY and CDR2 is SAAADI. The CDR3: CASSYSMVSDTEAFF. The CDR3 nucleotides are TGTGCCAGCAGTTACTCGATGGTATCGGACACTGAAGCTTTCTTT.

J is TRBJ2-2 and V is TRBV9; 7 positions match TRBD2. Germline V gene data show CDR1 as SGDLS and CDR2 as YYNGEE. CDR3 length equals 15 residues. V lost 5 bases and J lost 1; bases outside the gene matches: 5. For the CDR3, the DNA is TGTGCCAGCAGGTCAGCGGGGAAGAACACCGGGGAGCTGTTTTTT. It yields the protein CASRSAGKNTGELFF. The full variable domain, its missing parts supplied by reference TRBV9 and TRBJ2-2, is DSGVTQTPKHLITATGQRVTLRCSPRSGDLSVYWYQQSLDQGLQFLIQYYNGEERAKGNILERFSAQQFPDLHSELNLSSLELGDSALYFCASRSAGKNTGELFFGEGSRLTVL.

The CDR3 region is CSEGQEETQYF. Written as DNA, the CDR3 is TGCAGCGAGGGACAGGAAGAGACCCAGTACTTC. The rearrangement uses TRBV29-1 and TRBJ2-5; 8 bases line up with TRBD1. V was pared by 7 bases and J by 3 bases, with 1 base of the junction left unmatched. CDR1 SQVTM and CDR2 ANQGSEA come from the germline V gene. CDR3 length: 11 residues.

This clonotype was counted ten times or more. The gene calls are TRBV19 and TRBJ2-7; D gene unclear. The germline CDR1 and CDR2 sequences are LNHDA and SQIVND (reference sequence). There are 13 residues in the CDR3. V dropped 5 bases and J dropped 4 bases, with 12 bases sitting between them. The CDR3 nucleotides read TGTGCCAGTAGTGCGTCCGTGGGTTACGAGCAGTACTTC. It is translated as CASSASVGYEQYF.

The table lists this clonotype with a few counts. This chain links TRBV2 with TRBJ2-6, with 7 bases that match TRBD1. The CDR3 extends over 15 amino acids. Per germline, CDR1 SNHLY and CDR2 FYNNEI. Trimming removed 6 bases from V and 4 bases from J; junction bases left unmatched: 6. The CDR3, as DNA: TGTGCCAGCAGGAAGGACAGGCCCGGGGCCAACGTCCTGACTTTC. Translated, it gives CASRKDRPGANVLTF.

This clonotype was observed a few times. V and J are TRBV6-1 and TRBJ2-7; D gene unclear. V was pared by 8 bases and J by 7 bases, with 9 bases between. The CDR3 has 10 amino acids. Germline loops: CDR1 MNHNS, CDR2 SASEGT. The CDR3 loop is CASALGEQYF. The CDR3 nucleotides are TGTGCCAGCGCCTTAGGGGAGCAGTACTTC.